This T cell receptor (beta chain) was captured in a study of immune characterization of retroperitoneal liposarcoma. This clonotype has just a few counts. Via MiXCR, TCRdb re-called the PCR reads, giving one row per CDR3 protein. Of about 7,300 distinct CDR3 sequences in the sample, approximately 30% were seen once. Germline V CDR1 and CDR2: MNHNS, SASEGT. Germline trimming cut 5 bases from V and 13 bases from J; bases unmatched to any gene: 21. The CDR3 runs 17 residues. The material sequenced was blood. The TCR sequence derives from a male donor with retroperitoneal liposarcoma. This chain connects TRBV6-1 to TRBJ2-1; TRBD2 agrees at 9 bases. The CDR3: CASSSTLAGGRRETQFF. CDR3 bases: TGTGCCAGCAGTTCCACCCTGGCGGGAGGGCGACGAGAGACCCAGTTCTTC.